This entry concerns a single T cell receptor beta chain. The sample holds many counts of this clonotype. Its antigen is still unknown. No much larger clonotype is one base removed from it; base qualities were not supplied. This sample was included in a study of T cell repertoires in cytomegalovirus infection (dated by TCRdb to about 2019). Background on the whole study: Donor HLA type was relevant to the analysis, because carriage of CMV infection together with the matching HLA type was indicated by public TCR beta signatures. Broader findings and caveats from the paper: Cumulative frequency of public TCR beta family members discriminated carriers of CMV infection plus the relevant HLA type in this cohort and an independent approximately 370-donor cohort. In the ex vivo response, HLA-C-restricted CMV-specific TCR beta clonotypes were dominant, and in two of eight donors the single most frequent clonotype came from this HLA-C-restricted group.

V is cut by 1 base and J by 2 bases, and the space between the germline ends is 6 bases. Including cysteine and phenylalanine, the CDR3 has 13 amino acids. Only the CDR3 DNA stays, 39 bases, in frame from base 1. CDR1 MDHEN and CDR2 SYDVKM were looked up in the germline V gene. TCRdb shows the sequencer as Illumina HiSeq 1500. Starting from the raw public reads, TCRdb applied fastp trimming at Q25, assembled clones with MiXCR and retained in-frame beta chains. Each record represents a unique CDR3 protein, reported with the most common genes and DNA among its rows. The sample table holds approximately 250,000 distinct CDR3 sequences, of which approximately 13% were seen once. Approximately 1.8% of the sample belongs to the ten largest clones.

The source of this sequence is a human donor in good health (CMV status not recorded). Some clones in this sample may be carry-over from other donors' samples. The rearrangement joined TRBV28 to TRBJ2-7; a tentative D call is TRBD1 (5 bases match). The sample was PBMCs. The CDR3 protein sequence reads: CASSLSGTYEQYF. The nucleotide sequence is TGTGCCAGCAGTTTATCAGGGACCTACGAGCAGTACTTC.